The clone carrying this T cell receptor (beta chain) came up a few times. The data derive from a study of patients and donors after allogeneic stem cell transplantation. From the RT-PCR reads, TCRdb called clonotypes with MiXCR, one entry per CDR3 protein. The repertoire consists of 200,000 to 250,000 distinct CDR3 sequences, with around 14% occurring once and the leading ten covering roughly 10%. J lost 5 bases, V lost 5 bases, and 6 bases had no gene match. The CDR3 is made up of 14 amino acids. The receptor's source is a human donor who was either an allogeneic HSCT recipient or a stem cell or donor lymphocyte infusion donor (not recorded which). It is not recorded whose cells these are; they may come from a transplant donor. Sequenced sample: blood, either unsorted or a sorted T cell fraction (not recorded which). V and J are TRBV12-3 or TRBV12-4 and TRBJ1-5; 7 bases are a match to TRBD1. The CDR3: CASSTQGKDQPQHF. In DNA form, the CDR3 reads TGTGCCAGCAGTACACAGGGGAAGGATCAGCCCCAGCATTTT.